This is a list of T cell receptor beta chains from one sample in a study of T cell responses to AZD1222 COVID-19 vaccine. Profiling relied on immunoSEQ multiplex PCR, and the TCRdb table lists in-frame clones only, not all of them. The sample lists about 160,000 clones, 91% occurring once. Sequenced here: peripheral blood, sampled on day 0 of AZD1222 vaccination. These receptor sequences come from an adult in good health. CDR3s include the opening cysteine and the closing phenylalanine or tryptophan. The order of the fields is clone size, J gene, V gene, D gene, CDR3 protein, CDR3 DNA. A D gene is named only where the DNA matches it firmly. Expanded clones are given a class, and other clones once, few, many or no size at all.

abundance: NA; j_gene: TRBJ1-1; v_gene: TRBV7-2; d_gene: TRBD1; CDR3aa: CASSVFGTGGEAFF; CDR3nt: TGTGCCAGCAGCGTCTTTGGGACAGGGGGTGAAGCTTTCTTT
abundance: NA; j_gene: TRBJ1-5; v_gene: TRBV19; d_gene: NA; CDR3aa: CATQTGGQPQHF; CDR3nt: TGTGCCACCCAAACTGGGGGTCAGCCCCAGCATTTT
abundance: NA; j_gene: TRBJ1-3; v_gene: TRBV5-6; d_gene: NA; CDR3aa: CASSLGTRSSGNTIYF; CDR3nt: TGTGCCAGCAGCTTGGGAACCAGGTCCTCTGGAAACACCATATATTTT
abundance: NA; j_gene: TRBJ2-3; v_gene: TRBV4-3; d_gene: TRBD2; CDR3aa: CASSPTQTSAGGRDTQYF; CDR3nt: TGCGCCAGCAGCCCGACCCAGACCTCGGCGGGGGGCCGAGATACGCAGTATTTT
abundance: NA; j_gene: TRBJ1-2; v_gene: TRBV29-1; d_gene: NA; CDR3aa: CSVAKGGGGGYTF; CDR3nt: TGCAGCGTTGCCAAGGGGGGCGGAGGGGGCTACACCTTC
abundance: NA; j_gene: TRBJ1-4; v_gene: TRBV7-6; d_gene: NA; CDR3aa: CASSYEKLFF; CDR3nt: TGTGCCAGCAGTTACGAAAAACTGTTTTTT
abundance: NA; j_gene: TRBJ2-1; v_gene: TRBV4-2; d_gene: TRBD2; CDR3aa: CASSQEGPSGGAHEQFF; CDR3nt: TGTGCCAGCAGCCAAGAAGGTCCCAGCGGGGGGGCCCATGAGCAGTTCTTC
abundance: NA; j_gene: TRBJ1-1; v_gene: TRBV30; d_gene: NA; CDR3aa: CAWNRLEAFF; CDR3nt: TGTGCCTGGAACAGGCTTGAAGCTTTCTTT
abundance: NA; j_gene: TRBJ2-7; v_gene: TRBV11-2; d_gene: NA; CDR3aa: CASSLRRQSYEQYF; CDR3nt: TGTGCCAGCAGCTTAAGGAGACAGTCCTACGAGCAGTACTTC
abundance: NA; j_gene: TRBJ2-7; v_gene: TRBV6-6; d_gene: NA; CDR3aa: CASSYSTRDAWF; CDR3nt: TGTGCCAGCAGTTACTCGACCCGGGACGCCTGGTTC
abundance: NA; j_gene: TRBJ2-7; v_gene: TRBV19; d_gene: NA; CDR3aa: CASSMGTGGYEQYF; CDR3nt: TGTGCCAGTAGTATGGGAACAGGAGGCTACGAGCAGTACTTC
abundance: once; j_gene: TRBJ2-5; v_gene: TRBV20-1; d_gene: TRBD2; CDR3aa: CSASGPSFGRSGVQETQYF; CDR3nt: TGCAGTGCTAGTGGACCATCGTTCGGAAGGAGCGGGGTCCAAGAGACCCAGTACTTC
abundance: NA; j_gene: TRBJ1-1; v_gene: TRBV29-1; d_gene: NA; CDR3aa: CSVGGVSTEAFF; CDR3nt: TGCAGCGTTGGAGGGGTGTCCACTGAAGCTTTCTTT
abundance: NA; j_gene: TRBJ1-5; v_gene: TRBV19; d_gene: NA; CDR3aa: CASSKVLSSNQPQHF; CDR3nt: TGTGCCAGTAGTAAGGTCTTAAGTAGCAATCAGCCCCAGCATTTT
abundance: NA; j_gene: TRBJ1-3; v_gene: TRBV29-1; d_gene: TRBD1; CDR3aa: CSVRPGGSGNTIYF; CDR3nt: TGCAGCGTAAGGCCAGGGGGCTCTGGAAACACCATATATTTT
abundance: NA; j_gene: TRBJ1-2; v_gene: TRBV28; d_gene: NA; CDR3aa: CASSLRVPFRADNYGYTF; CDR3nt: TGTGCCAGCAGTTTACGGGTCCCTTTCAGGGCGGATAACTATGGCTACACCTTC
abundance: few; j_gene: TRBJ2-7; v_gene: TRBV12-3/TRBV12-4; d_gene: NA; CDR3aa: CASSLTHEQYF; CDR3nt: TGTGCCAGCAGTTTAACCCACGAGCAGTACTTC
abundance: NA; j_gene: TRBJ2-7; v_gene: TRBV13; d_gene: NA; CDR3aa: CASSLRKGIYEQYF; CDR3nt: TGTGCCAGCAGCTTACGAAAGGGAATCTACGAGCAGTACTTC
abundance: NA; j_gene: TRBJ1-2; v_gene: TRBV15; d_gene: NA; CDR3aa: CATSKSPAAGYGYTF; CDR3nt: TGTGCCACCAGCAAGTCCCCGGCGGCTGGTTATGGCTACACCTTC
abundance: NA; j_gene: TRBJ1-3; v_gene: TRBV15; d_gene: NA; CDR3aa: CATSSGGVGNTIYF; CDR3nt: TGTGCCACCAGCAGTGGGGGAGTCGGAAACACCATATATTTT
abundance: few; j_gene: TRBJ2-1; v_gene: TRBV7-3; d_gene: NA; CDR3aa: CASSSLGRHSYNEQFF; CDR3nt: TGTGCCAGCAGCTCCTTGGGGCGCCACTCCTACAATGAGCAGTTCTTC
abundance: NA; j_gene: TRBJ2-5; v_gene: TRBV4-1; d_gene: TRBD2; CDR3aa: CASSPLVSGRVRETQYF; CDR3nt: TGCGCCAGCAGCCCTCTTGTAAGCGGGAGGGTCAGAGAGACCCAGTACTTC
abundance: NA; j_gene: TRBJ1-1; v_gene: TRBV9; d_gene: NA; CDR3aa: CASSLDEITEAFF; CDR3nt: TGTGCCAGCAGCCTTGATGAAATCACTGAAGCTTTCTTT
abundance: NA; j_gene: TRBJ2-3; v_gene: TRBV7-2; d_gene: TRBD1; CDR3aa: CASSAKTTGVDTQYF; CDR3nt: TGTGCCAGCAGCGCTAAGACGACAGGGGTAGATACGCAGTATTTT
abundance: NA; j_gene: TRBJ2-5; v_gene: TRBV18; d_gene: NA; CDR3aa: CASSPEEGAIQETQYF; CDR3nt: TGTGCCAGCTCACCAGAGGAGGGGGCTATTCAAGAGACCCAGTACTTC
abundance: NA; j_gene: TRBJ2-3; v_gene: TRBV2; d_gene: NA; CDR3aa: CASLENTGLVSRGTQYF; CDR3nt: TGTGCCAGCCTGGAAAATACGGGACTCGTAAGCAGGGGTACGCAGTATTTT
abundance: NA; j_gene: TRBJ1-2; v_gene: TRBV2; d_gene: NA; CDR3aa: CASTPEGNLYGYTF; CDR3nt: TGTGCCAGCACGCCCGAGGGGAACCTTTATGGCTACACCTTC
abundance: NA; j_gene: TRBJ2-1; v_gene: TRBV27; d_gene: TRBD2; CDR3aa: CASSTGTSGNLYNEQFF; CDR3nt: TGTGCCAGCAGTACAGGGACTAGCGGGAACCTCTACAATGAGCAGTTCTTC
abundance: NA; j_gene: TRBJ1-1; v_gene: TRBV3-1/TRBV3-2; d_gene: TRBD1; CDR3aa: CARDQGGAEAFF; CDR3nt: TGTGCCAGAGATCAGGGGGGCGCTGAAGCTTTCTTT
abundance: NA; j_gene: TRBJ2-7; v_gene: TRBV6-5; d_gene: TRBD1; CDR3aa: CASSSRTGTYEQYF; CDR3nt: TGTGCCAGCAGTAGCCGGACAGGTACCTACGAGCAGTACTTC